The 29 T cell receptor beta chains in this list originate from one sample, sequenced in a study of blood T cell repertoires in COVID-19. The method was immunoSEQ multiplex PCR; TCRdb's version includes in-frame clones alone and lacks a portion of them. Here the sample spans 11,000 to 15,000 clones, 80% to 90% being singletons. Specimen: peripheral blood. Receptor source: a human donor in a cohort sampled during active COVID-19.

The CDR3 loop is CASTPRGQAGELFF. CDR3 sequence (DNA): TGTGCCAGCACCCCAAGGGGGCAGGCCGGGGAGCTGTTTTTT. The genes are TRBV27 and TRBJ2-2; 7 bases match TRBD1. In germline, CDR1 is MNHEY, CDR2 SMNVEV (reference sequence). This CDR3 comprises 14 residues. V was clipped by 7 bases and J by 6 bases; unmatched bases: 8.

The chain couples TRBV7-8 to TRBJ2-1; 9 nucleotides agree with TRBD2. Germline-derived CDR1 and CDR2 are SGHVS and FQNEAQ. This CDR3 is 15 amino acids long. With V trimmed by 5 bases and J by 2 bases, 4 bases remained unmatched. The CDR3 nucleotides are TGTGCCAGCAGCCCTCAGCGGGGGGCCTACAATGAGCAGTTCTTC. This gives the protein CASSPQRGAYNEQFF.

The rearrangement uses TRBV20-1 and TRBJ1-1; D remains unclear. The CDR3 length is 11 residues. Per germline, CDR1 DFQATT and CDR2 SNEGSKA (reference sequence). The V and J ends lost 4 bases and 6 bases respectively, with 9 bases between them. CDR3 DNA: TGCAGTGCTACTTTGAGTGCTGAAGCTTTCTTT. Translation: CSATLSAEAFF.

This clone has only a few counts. This chain connects TRBV21-1 to TRBJ1-5. TRBV21-1 counts as a pseudogene. This CDR3 has 16 amino acids. This chain's CDR3 is CASSIRCRGAIQPQHF. As DNA, the CDR3 is TGTGCCAGCAGCATAAGGTGTCGGGGGGCGATTCAGCCCCAGCATTTT.

The chain employs TRBV4-3 and TRBJ2-3; D is uncertain. Trimming cost V 1 base and J 0 bases, with 11 bases left between them. There are 16 residues in the CDR3. Germline V lookup: CDR1 LGHNA, CDR2 YSLEER. The CDR3 sequence: CASSQGQQTSTDTQYF. CDR3 DNA: TGCGCCAGCAGCCAAGGTCAGCAGACTAGCACAGATACGCAGTATTTT.

The chain couples TRBV5-4 to TRBJ2-1, with 8 bases that match TRBD2. Germline-derived CDR1 and CDR2 are SGHNT and YYREEE (reference sequence). Losses at the gene ends were 4 bases for V and 2 bases for J; bases not matched to a gene: 8. This CDR3 comprises 16 residues. CDR3 sequence: CASSTGGEGTYNEQFF. The CDR3 DNA follows: TGTGCCAGCAGCACGGGGGGGGAGGGGACCTACAATGAGCAGTTCTTC.

V and J are TRBV27 and TRBJ1-5; D remains ambiguous. V shed 6 bases and J shed 0 bases, with 6 bases lying between them. This CDR3 is 13 amino acids long. Germline V gives CDR1 MNHEY, CDR2 SMNVEV (reference sequence). As DNA, the CDR3 is TGTGCCAGCAGCCCAGGTAGCAATCAGCCCCAGCATTTT. Translated: CASSPGSNQPQHF.

This CDR3 reads CASSQSGQGVAEAFF. The CDR3, as DNA: TGTGCCAGCAGCCAATCAGGACAGGGGGTCGCTGAAGCTTTCTTT. The V and J genes are TRBV16 and TRBJ1-1; TRBD1 matches 10 bases. Germline V gives CDR1 KGHSY, CDR2 FQNENV. V shed 0 bases, J shed 6 bases, and the junction held 4 bases outside the gene matches. The length of the CDR3 is 15 residues.

The chain has TRBV6-5 and TRBJ1-1, with a possible D match to TRBD1 (5 bases). Per germline, CDR1 MNHEY and CDR2 SVGAGI. Trimming removed 8 bases at V and 1 base at J, with 8 bases between. This CDR3 has 12 amino acids. The DNA of the CDR3 is TGTGCCAGCTATGGGGCGAACACTGAAGCTTTCTTT. It codes for CASYGANTEAFF.

The chain recombines TRBV7-2 with TRBJ1-5; tentatively, D is TRBD1 (5 bases). Between the trimmed V and J ends, which lost 5 bases and 6 bases, there was a span of 14 bases. The CDR3 consists of 14 residues. Germline V gives CDR1 SGHTA, CDR2 FQGNSA. CDR3 sequence (DNA): TGTGCCAGCAGCCCCCAGGGCGGGGGTCAGCCCCAGCATTTT. Its translation: CASSPQGGGQPQHF.

A note on this clone: An end of the junction does not agree with germline; a read error may underlie this. The chain employs TRBV13 and TRBJ2-1, with D perhaps TRBD2 (6 bases). Germline CDR1 PRHDT, CDR2 FYEKMQ (reference sequence). This CDR3 has 12 amino acids. CDR3 coding DNA: TGTGCCAGCAGCTTAGGTCGGAGGGCCCATCTCTTC. Translation gives CASSLGRRAHLF.

V is TRBV19 and J is TRBJ2-6, with D possibly matching TRBD2 (6 bases). This CDR3 is 19 amino acids long. CDR1 and CDR2 (germline): LNHDA, SQIVND (reference sequence). V lost 7 bases to trimming and J lost 0 bases, with 22 bases between them. CDR3 bases: TGTGCCAGTACCTCATTGGCGGAGGGCTGGAGCTCTGGGGCCAACGTCCTGACTTTC. Translating gives CASTSLAEGWSSGANVLTF.

The J gene is TRBJ1-1, the V gene TRBV5-1, with 7 bases that match TRBD1. CDR1 and CDR2 from the germline V gene are SGHRS and YFSETQ. The V gene end was trimmed by 0 bases and the J gene end by 5 bases; junction bases not matched to a gene: 4. The CDR3 covers 14 residues. CDR3 amino acids: CASSLGGQKTEAFF. In nucleotides, the CDR3 is TGCGCCAGCAGCTTGGGGGGACAGAAGACTGAAGCTTTCTTT.

This rearrangement joins TRBV5-1 to TRBJ1-1; tentative D call: TRBD1 (5 bases). Per the germline V gene, CDR1 is SGHRS and CDR2 is YFSETQ. V lost 0 bases and J lost 1, with 7 bases in between. The length of the CDR3 is 14 residues. The CDR3 DNA follows: TGCGCCAGCAGCTTGGGGACATCGAACACTGAAGCTTTCTTT. Residues: CASSLGTSNTEAFF.

CDR3 protein: CASSLGQGRQETQYF. The CDR3, as DNA: TGTGCCAGCAGCTTGGGACAGGGGAGGCAAGAGACCCAGTACTTC. The chain joins TRBV5-6 to TRBJ2-5; 8 nucleotides line up with TRBD1. The CDR3 spans 15 residues. Germline lookup yields CDR1 SGHDT and CDR2 YYEEEE. V was clipped by 0 bases and J by 2 bases; unmatched bases: 3.

This clone was seen a few times. This chain uses TRBV7-3 with TRBJ2-7; no clear D. The CDR3 runs to 14 residues. Trimming shortened V by 8 bases and J by 0 bases, and 14 bases separated the two germline ends. Germline V CDR1 and CDR2: SGHTA, FQGTGA. CDR3 coding DNA: TGTGCCAGCGCCTTTGGCCACAGCTCCTACGAGCAGTACTTC. Its protein product is CASAFGHSSYEQYF.

The chain joins TRBV5-1 to TRBJ2-1; D is undetermined. V was trimmed by 1 base and J by 0 bases, leaving 11 bases between them. CDR1 is SGHRS and CDR2 is YFSETQ in the germline V gene. The CDR3 consists of 16 residues. The CDR3 reads CASSLPTVSSYNEQFF. Written as DNA, the CDR3 is TGCGCCAGCAGCTTGCCTACAGTAAGCTCCTACAATGAGCAGTTCTTC.

This clone was seen a few times. The genes are TRBV30 and TRBJ2-7, with TRBD1 as a possible D gene (5 bases). Germline V gene sequence: CDR1 GTSNPN, CDR2 SVGIG (reference sequence). This CDR3 region has 12 residues. V was clipped by 1 base and J by 3 bases, with 7 bases between them. Written as DNA, the CDR3 is TGTGCCTGGAGTGGCAGGGACTACGAGCAGTACTTC. Encoded protein: CAWSGRDYEQYF.

CDR3 sequence (DNA): TGCGCCAGCAGTCCTAGGAACACCGGGGAGCTGTTTTTT. Protein sequence: CASSPRNTGELFF. The gene calls are TRBV10-1 and TRBJ2-2; D is undetermined. Trimming removed 5 bases at V and 1 base at J, with 5 bases between. The CDR3 consists of 13 residues. Germline V gives CDR1 WNHNN, CDR2 SYGVQD (reference sequence).

The chain links TRBV28 to TRBJ2-1; 10 bases agree with TRBD2. Germline CDR1 reads MDHEN; CDR2 reads SYDVKM. The CDR3 sequence is 15 residues long. The J segment lost 5 bases and the V segment lost 5 bases, leaving 6 bases of the junction unmatched. The CDR3 sequence: CASSLAGEGNNEQFF. CDR3 sequence (DNA): TGTGCCAGCAGTCTAGCGGGAGAAGGCAACAATGAGCAGTTCTTC.

The chain is built from TRBV10-3 and TRBJ2-3; D ambiguous. The CDR3 extends over 14 amino acids. Trimming cost V 0 bases and J 1 base, with 5 bases left between them. Per the germline V gene, CDR1 is ENHRY and CDR2 is SYGVKD. DNA of the CDR3: TGTGCCATCAGTGAGTCTGCAGGCACAGATACGCAGTATTTT. It translates to CAISESAGTDTQYF.

This clone occurred once. The chain uses TRBV15 and TRBJ2-3, with 7 bases identical to TRBD2. The CDR3 has 17 residues. V lost 1 base to trimming and J lost 4 bases; unmatched junction nucleotides: 11. Germline-derived CDR1 and CDR2 are LNHNV and YYDKDF (reference sequence). The CDR3 DNA reads as TGTGCCACCAGCAGAGCTCTGGGCGGGGGTGCACCAGATACGCAGTATTTT. Encoded protein: CATSRALGGGAPDTQYF.

The CDR3: CASSFIGPGGNTIYF. In nucleotides, the CDR3 is TGTGCCAGCAGTTTCATCGGTCCAGGAGGAAACACCATATATTTT. This chain uses TRBV28 with TRBJ1-3; D is unclear. This CDR3 has 15 amino acids. Germline assignment: CDR1 MDHEN and CDR2 SYDVKM. V lost 3 bases to trimming and J lost 4 bases, with 13 bases between them.

V and J are TRBV9 and TRBJ2-1; 8 nucleotides line up with TRBD1. CDR1 is SGDLS, CDR2 YYNGEE, per germline. V lost 6 bases and J lost 8; bases outside the gene matches: 13. There are 15 residues in the CDR3. In nucleotides, the CDR3 is TGTGCCAGCAACAGTCGGGGACAGGTTTTGGATGAGCAGTTCTTC. Translating it yields CASNSRGQVLDEQFF. The full variable domain, its missing parts supplied by reference TRBV9 and TRBJ2-1, is DSGVTQTPKHLITATGQRVTLRCSPRSGDLSVYWYQQSLDQGLQFLIQYYNGEERAKGNILERFSAQQFPDLHSELNLSSLELGDSALYFCASNSRGQVLDEQFFGPGTRLTVL.

This clone has just a few counts. This chain connects TRBV2 to TRBJ1-5; D is undetermined. Germline V gene lookup returns CDR1 SNHLY and CDR2 FYNNEI. Trimming took off 9 bases at V and 2 bases at J, with 14 bases between the two ends. The CDR3 has 14 residues. The CDR3 DNA reads as TGTGCCAGTTCGTCGAATCGAGGCAATCAGCCCCAGCATTTT. Its translation: CASSSNRGNQPQHF.

V is TRBV4-3 and J is TRBJ2-5; 10 bases are a match to TRBD2. The germline V gene has CDR1 LGHNA and CDR2 YSLEER. The CDR3 is 14 residues long. Losses at the gene ends were 2 bases for V and 5 bases for J; bases not matched to a gene: 2. The CDR3, as DNA: TGCGCCAGCAGCCAACTAGCGGGGGTGGAGACCCAGTACTTC. Its protein product is CASSQLAGVETQYF.

This rearrangement joins TRBV7-9 to TRBJ1-2; 7 positions agree with TRBD1. The V gene's germline CDR1 is SEHNR and CDR2 FQNEAQ (reference sequence). The CDR3 totals 13 residues. V shed 6 bases, J shed 2 bases, and the junction held 3 bases outside the gene matches. CDR3 DNA sequence: TGTGCCAGCAGGGGACAGACCAACTATGGCTACACCTTC. Translated, it gives CASRGQTNYGYTF. The whole variable domain, remainder taken from reference TRBV7-9 and TRBJ1-2, is DTGVSQNPRHKITKRGQNVTFRCDPISEHNRLYWYRQTLGQGPEFLTYFQNEAQLEKSRLLSDRFSAERPKGSFSTLEIQRTEQGDSAMYLCASRGQTNYGYTFGSGTRLTVV.

The V and J genes are TRBV20-1 and TRBJ1-6, with 9 bases matching TRBD1. Germline lookup yields CDR1 DFQATT and CDR2 SNEGSKA (reference sequence). CDR3 length: 14 residues. The V gene end was trimmed by 3 bases and the J gene end by 9 bases; junction bases not matched to a gene: 6. CDR3 coding DNA: TGCAGTGCTAGTTTGGGACAGGGCACTTCACCCCTCCACTTT. This encodes CSASLGQGTSPLHF.

The chain combines TRBV2 with TRBJ2-5, with D possibly TRBD1 on 8 matching bases. Trimming stripped 4 bases from V and 2 bases from J, with 14 bases between. This CDR3 comprises 15 residues. Per germline, CDR1 SNHLY and CDR2 FYNNEI. The CDR3 DNA follows: TGTGCCAGCAGTGGACAGGGGCGGGGGCAAGAGACCCAGTACTTC. This gives the protein CASSGQGRGQETQYF.